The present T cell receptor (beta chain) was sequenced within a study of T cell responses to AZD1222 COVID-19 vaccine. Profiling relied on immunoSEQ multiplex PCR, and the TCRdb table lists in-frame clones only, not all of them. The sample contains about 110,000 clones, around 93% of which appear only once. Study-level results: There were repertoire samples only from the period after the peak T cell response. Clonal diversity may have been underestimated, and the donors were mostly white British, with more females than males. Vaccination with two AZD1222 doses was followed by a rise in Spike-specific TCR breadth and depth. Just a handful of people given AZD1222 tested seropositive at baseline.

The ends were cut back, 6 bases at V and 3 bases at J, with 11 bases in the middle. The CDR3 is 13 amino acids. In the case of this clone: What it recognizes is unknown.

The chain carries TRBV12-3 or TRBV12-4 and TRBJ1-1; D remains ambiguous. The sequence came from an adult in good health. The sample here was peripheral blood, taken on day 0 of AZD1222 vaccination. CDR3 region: CASRVFEDTEAFF. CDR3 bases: TGTGCCAGCAGAGTTTTCGAGGACACTGAAGCTTTCTTT.